Following are 18 T cell receptor beta chains from one sample sequenced in a study of T cell repertoires in cytomegalovirus infection. The antigens of these receptors remain unknown. TCRdb called the reads again in MiXCR, with one record for every CDR3 protein. The top ten clones hold 20% of a sample with about 340,000 distinct CDR3 sequences, 29% of them seen once. Source: cultured PBMCs, taken from culture after CMV antigen stimulation. These receptors were collected from a human donor in good health (CMV status not recorded). Some clones in this sample may be carry-over from other donors' samples.

With regard to this clonotype: The germline gene is not matched at one end of the junction; a read error may be the cause. The chain is built from TRBV6-5 and TRBJ1-1; D gene ambiguous. CDR1 is MNHEY and CDR2 is SVGAGI in the germline V gene. CDR3 length: 13 residues. The chain's CDR3 is CAGRRSGDTEAFF. CDR3 nucleotide sequence: TGTGCCGGCAGGAGGAGCGGGGACACTGAAGCTTTCTTT.

This clonotype was counted ten times or more. J is TRBJ2-1 and V is TRBV7-8; TRBD2 aligns across 7 bases. V was pared by 0 bases and J by 7 bases, with 9 bases of the junction left unmatched. Germline CDR1 SGHVS, CDR2 FQNEAQ. The CDR3 is 16 residues long. This chain's CDR3 is CASSLARAGVRNEQFF. The CDR3 DNA is TGTGCCAGCAGCTTAGCGAGGGCGGGAGTGAGGAATGAGCAGTTCTTC.

This clonotype was detected a few times. The V and J genes are TRBV7-8 and TRBJ2-5, with TRBD1 as a possible D gene (5 bases). From germline, CDR1 is SGHVS and CDR2 FQNEAQ. The CDR3 length is 16 residues. V was clipped by 5 bases and J by 2 bases, with 18 bases between them. CDR3 DNA sequence: TGTGCCAGCAGCCCCCGGGCTGGCAGGGTGCAAGAGACCCAGTACTTC. Translated, it gives CASSPRAGRVQETQYF.

This clonotype was recorded many times. V is TRBV11-2 and J is TRBJ2-5; 8 nucleotides agree with TRBD1. The germline gives CDR1 SGHAT, CDR2 FQNNGV. V shed 1 base and J 6 bases; nucleotides not matched to a gene: 7. The CDR3 covers 15 residues. The CDR3 spells CASSLGPGTGKTQYF. CDR3 DNA sequence: TGTGCCAGCAGCTTAGGCCCCGGGACAGGAAAGACCCAGTACTTC.

V is TRBV5-1 and J is TRBJ2-2; 8 bases line up with TRBD1. V was pared by 5 bases and J by 0 bases, with 3 bases of the junction left unmatched. The CDR3 spans 15 residues. Germline CDR1 reads SGHRS; CDR2 reads YFSETQ. CDR3 in amino acids: CASSSGQANTGELFF. As DNA, the CDR3 is TGCGCCAGCAGTTCGGGACAGGCGAACACCGGGGAGCTGTTTTTT.

At least ten counts were recorded for this clonotype. The rearrangement links TRBV27 to TRBJ2-1; D unclear. V was cut by 2 bases and J by 7 bases, with 24 bases left in between. This CDR3 has 18 amino acids. Germline assignment: CDR1 MNHEY and CDR2 SMNVEV (reference sequence). CDR3 DNA sequence: TGTGCCAGCAGTTTAATACCGCCGCAGGAACACGGACGGAATGAGCAGTTCTTC. It is translated as CASSLIPPQEHGRNEQFF.

The gene calls are TRBV6-6 and TRBJ1-4, with D unresolved. The CDR3 has 15 amino acids. The germline gives CDR1 MNHNY, CDR2 SVGAGI (reference sequence). Trimming shortened V by 7 bases and J by 0 bases, and 12 bases separated the two germline ends. The CDR3 coding sequence is TGTGCCAGCACTGTGAAACTCGCAACTAATGAAAAACTGTTTTTT. Its translation is CASTVKLATNEKLFF.

This chain links TRBV11-3 with TRBJ2-1; TRBD1 aligns across 9 bases. Germline CDR1 SGHNT, CDR2 YENEEA. The CDR3 has 15 residues. V lost 5 bases, J lost 4 bases, and 6 bases stayed unmatched. The CDR3 coding sequence is TGTGCCAGCAGCCCAAGACAGGGGGAATACAATGAGCAGTTCTTC. Translating it yields CASSPRQGEYNEQFF.

A remark on this clonotype: A junction boundary mismatches the germline segment, possibly from a read error. The chain couples TRBV7-2 to TRBJ2-7; D perhaps matches TRBD2 (6 bases). Germline V CDR1 and CDR2: SGHTA, FQGNSA. The CDR3 spans 15 residues. CDR3 protein: CASSLMGLRTYEQCF. The CDR3 coding sequence is TGTGCCAGCAGCTTGATGGGACTCCGAACCTACGAGCAGTGCTTC. Together with reference TRBV7-2 and TRBJ2-7, the CDR3 gives the full variable domain: GAGVSQSPSNKVTEKGKDVELRCDPISGHTALYWYRQSLGQGLEFLIYFQGNSAPDKSGLPSDRFSAERTGGSVSTLTIQRTQQEDSAVYLCASSLMGLRTYEQCFGPGTRLTVT.

The chain joins TRBV9 to TRBJ2-3; the D is unclear. This CDR3 region has 15 residues. V was pared by 3 bases and J by 6 bases, with 17 bases between. Germline values: CDR1 SGDLS, CDR2 YYNGEE. The chain's CDR3 is CASSALSGQSDTQYF. CDR3 DNA sequence: TGTGCCAGCAGCGCTTTATCAGGTCAGTCGGATACGCAGTATTTT.

This clonotype was seen a few times. V is TRBV7-3 and J is TRBJ2-3; TRBD2 is a possible D gene (7 bases). This CDR3 spans 14 amino acids. Germline CDR1 reads SGHTA; CDR2 reads FQGTGA. With 0 bases removed from V and 9 bases from J, the gap between germline ends came to 13 bases. The DNA for the CDR3 is TGTGCCAGCAGCTTAACCGGGGGGCCCCGAACGCAGTATTTT. Residues: CASSLTGGPRTQYF.

J is TRBJ2-5 and V is TRBV20-1, with no clear D. Germline lookup yields CDR1 DFQATT and CDR2 SNEGSKA (reference sequence). Trimming shortened V by 2 bases and J by 1 base, and 8 bases separated the two germline ends. This CDR3 spans 13 amino acids. CDR3 region: CSARRRIQETQYF. CDR3 bases: TGCAGTGCTAGACGTCGGATCCAAGAGACCCAGTACTTC.

This clonotype has a count of ten or more. The gene calls are TRBV19 and TRBJ1-2; D is unresolved. Looked up from germline, CDR1 is LNHDA and CDR2 is SQIVND (reference sequence). V lost 3 bases and J lost 1, with 6 bases in between. This CDR3 has 13 amino acids. The CDR3 bases are TGTGCCAGTAGTATGTCGCTTAACTATGGCTACACCTTC. Its protein is CASSMSLNYGYTF.

This clonotype has just a few counts. The V gene is TRBV4-2, the J gene TRBJ1-4, with a possible D match to TRBD1 (5 bases). This CDR3 region has 15 residues. V was pared by 0 bases and J by 4 bases, with 9 bases between. Germline V lookup: CDR1 LGHNA, CDR2 YNFKEQ. The CDR3 here is CASSQESRVNEKLFF. In nucleotides, the CDR3 is TGTGCCAGCAGCCAAGAAAGCAGGGTTAATGAAAAACTGTTTTTT.

This clonotype was picked up a small number of times. The rearrangement joins TRBV4-2 to TRBJ2-7, with a possible D match to TRBD2 (5 bases). The V gene lost 0 bases and the J gene lost 0 bases, with 12 bases spanning the gap. Germline loops: CDR1 LGHNA, CDR2 YNFKEQ. This CDR3 is 16 amino acids long. As DNA, the CDR3 is TGTGCCAGCAGCCAAGATCCTAGCCGGAGCTCCTACGAGCAGTACTTC. Amino acid sequence: CASSQDPSRSSYEQYF.

The chain employs TRBV28 and TRBJ1-5; 12 bases line up with TRBD1. Germline V gene data show CDR1 as MDHEN and CDR2 as SYDVKM. Trimming cost V 7 bases and J 3 bases; bases outside gene matches: 7. The CDR3 runs 16 residues. The CDR3 DNA is TGTGCCAGCAAGGACTCGGGACAGGGGGCCAATCAGCCCCAGCATTTT. Translating it yields CASKDSGQGANQPQHF.

V gene TRBV3-1 combines with J gene TRBJ1-1, with a weak D call TRBD1 (5 bases). The V end was cut by 5 bases, the J end by 11 bases, with 15 bases between. Looked up from germline, CDR1 is LGHDT and CDR2 is YNNKEL (reference sequence). The length of the CDR3 is 12 residues. CDR3 in amino acids: CASSEGRGAAFF. The CDR3 DNA follows: TGTGCCAGCAGCGAAGGCCGGGGCGCGGCTTTCTTT.

This clonotype was seen ten or more times. The chain uses TRBV6-2 or TRBV6-3 and TRBJ2-5, with D tentatively TRBD1 (5 bases). Germline values: CDR1 MNHEY, CDR2 SVGEGT. The CDR3 has 13 residues. Trimming took off 4 bases at V and 5 bases at J, with 11 bases between the two ends. CDR3 sequence reads: CASSSGSWETQYF. The CDR3 nucleotides are TGTGCCAGCAGTTCAGGGTCGTGGGAGACCCAGTACTTC.